This TCR beta chain originates from a study of cytomegalovirus exposure and HLA in healthy donors. Germline CDR1 and CDR2: SQVTM and ANQGSEA. This CDR3 spans 13 amino acids. V was cut by 8 bases and J by 1 base, with 14 bases left in between. Amplification used 60 Vbeta primers and 13 Jbeta primers. The repertoire was sequenced with immunoSEQ multiplex PCR; TCRdb's copy has only in-frame clones and lacks some. The repertoire holds more than 90,000 clones, with 69% as singletons. The clonotype was recovered from a man aged 45-65 years in good health and CMV-seronegative. Sequenced: PBMCs. The rearrangement joins TRBV29-1 to TRBJ2-5; the D gene is possibly TRBD1 (6 bases). The CDR3: CSFQGQSQETQYF. CDR3 DNA sequence: TGCAGCTTTCAAGGACAGTCCCAAGAGACCCAGTACTTC.